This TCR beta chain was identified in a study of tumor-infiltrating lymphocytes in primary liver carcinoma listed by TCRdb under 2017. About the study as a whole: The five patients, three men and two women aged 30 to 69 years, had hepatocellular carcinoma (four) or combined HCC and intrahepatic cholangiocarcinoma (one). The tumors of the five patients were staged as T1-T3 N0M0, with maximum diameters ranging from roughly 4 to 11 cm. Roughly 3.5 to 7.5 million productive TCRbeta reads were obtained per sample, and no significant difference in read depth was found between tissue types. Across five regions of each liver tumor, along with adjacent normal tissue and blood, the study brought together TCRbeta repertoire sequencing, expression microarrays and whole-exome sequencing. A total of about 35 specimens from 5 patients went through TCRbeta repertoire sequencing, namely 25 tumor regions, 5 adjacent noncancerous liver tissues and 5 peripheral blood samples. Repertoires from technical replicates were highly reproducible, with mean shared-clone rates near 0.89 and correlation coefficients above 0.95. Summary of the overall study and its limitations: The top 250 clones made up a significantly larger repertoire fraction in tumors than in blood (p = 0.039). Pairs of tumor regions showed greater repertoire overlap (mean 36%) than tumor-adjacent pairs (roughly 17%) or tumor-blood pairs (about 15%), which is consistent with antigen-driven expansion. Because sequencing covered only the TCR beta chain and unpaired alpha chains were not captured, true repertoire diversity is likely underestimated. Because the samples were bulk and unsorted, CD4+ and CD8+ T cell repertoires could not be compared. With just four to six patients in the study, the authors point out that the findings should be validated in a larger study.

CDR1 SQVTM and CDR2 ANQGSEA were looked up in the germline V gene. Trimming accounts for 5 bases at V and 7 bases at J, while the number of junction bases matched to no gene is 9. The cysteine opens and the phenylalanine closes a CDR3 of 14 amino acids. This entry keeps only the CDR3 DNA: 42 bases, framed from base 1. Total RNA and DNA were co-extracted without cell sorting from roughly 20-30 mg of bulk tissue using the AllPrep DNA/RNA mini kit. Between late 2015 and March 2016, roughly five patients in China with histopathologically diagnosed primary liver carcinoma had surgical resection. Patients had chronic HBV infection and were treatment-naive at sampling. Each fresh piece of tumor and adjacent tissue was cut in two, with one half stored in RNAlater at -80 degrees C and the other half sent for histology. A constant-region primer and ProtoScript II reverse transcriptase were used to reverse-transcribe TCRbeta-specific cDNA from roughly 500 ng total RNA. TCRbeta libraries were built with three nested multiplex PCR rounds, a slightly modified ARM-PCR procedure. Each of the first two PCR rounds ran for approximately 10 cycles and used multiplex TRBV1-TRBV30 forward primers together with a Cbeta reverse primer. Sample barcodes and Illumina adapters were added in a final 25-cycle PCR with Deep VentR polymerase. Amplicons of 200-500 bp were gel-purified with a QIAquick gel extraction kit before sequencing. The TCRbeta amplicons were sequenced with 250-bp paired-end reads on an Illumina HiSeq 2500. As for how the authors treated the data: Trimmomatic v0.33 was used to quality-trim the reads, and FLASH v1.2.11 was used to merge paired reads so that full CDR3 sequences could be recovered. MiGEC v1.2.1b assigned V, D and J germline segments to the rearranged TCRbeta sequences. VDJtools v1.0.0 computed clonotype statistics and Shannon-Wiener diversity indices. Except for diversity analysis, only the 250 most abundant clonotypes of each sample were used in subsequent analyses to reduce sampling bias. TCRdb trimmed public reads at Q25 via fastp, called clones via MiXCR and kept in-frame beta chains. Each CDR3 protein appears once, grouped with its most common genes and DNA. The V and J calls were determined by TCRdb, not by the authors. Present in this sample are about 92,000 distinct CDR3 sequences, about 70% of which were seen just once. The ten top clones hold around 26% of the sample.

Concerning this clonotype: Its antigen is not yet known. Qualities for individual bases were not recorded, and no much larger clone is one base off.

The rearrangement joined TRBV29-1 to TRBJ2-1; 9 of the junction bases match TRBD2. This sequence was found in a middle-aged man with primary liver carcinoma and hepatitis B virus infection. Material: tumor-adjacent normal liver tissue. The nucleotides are TGCAGCGTTACCGGGGCTAGCGGGATAAATGAGCAGTTCTTC. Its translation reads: CSVTGASGINEQFF.